This T cell receptor (beta chain) was sequenced in a study of T cell responses to AZD1222 COVID-19 vaccine (dated by TCRdb to the early 2020s). In the study overall: TCR sequencing was performed for fewer than 250 trial participants, of whom about 210 were given two doses of AZD1222 and around 26 were given two doses of MenACWY control vaccine. Trial participants were enrolled by age into subgroups of 18-55, 56-69 and 70-plus years, and roughly 160, 29 and 62 TCR-sequenced participants, respectively, were included in these subgroups.

To note about this clone: Its antigen has not been determined. Per-base quality was not reported, and no clone a single base away is much larger than it.

The CDR3 regions of human TCRbeta chains were analyzed by immunosequencing. As for how the authors treated the data: TCRs in the repertoires were matched against a reference library of SARS-CoV-2-specific TCRs that had been generated with the MIRA antigen-specificity platform. Breadth was defined as the fraction of unique TCRs that were SARS-CoV-2-associated. Depth was defined as the fraction of total T cells that were SARS-CoV-2-associated. Using the MIRA data, each spike-specific TCR was assigned both to the spike region to which the TCR was reactive and to a CD4 or CD8 class. Log10-transformed breadth and depth values were compared by one-way ANOVA with Sidak's multiple comparisons tests. TCRdb mirrors the immuneACCESS table, restricted to in-frame sequences. Some clones are absent from its copies; in checked studies, under half trace to an unresolved V gene, and the reason for the others is unknown. That table gives V, J and clone size, and the DNA gave D and trimming. In this sample the table shows approximately 150,000 clones, about 89% of which occur a single time. About 4% of the sample belongs to the ten largest clones.

This specimen's time point label, per the study, means: about 28 days (+/-7) after the second vaccine dose. AZD1222 recipients given second doses at about 4 weeks or at about 12 weeks were pooled, since spike-specific TCR depth and breadth were not found to differ between the two schedules. The vaccinee samples were drawn from two UK trials, COV001 and COV002, one of which was a single-blind randomized controlled phase 2/3 trial testing AZD1222 (ChAdOx1 nCoV-19) in healthy adults. Trial participant PBMC samples were collected at day 0 and day 28 after the second dose for TCRbeta chain sequencing. Summary of the overall study and its limitations: In the small 56-69-year group, the increase in depth fell short of significance, most likely because of low power. Conclusions about previously exposed vaccinees are limited because only six or seven AZD1222 recipients were SARS-CoV-2 seropositive at baseline. CD4 TCRs associated with the vaccine covered the entire spike protein, and the dominant responses were in regions 160-218 and 743-854. Participants were mostly white British, with more females than males. The authors suggested clonal diversity may have been underestimated. Because no day 14 peak-response samples were available, the repertoires could be characterized only after the peak T cell response. A significant rise in spike-specific TCR breadth and depth was observed after two AZD1222 doses relative to day 0 and relative to MenACWY recipients. Nearly half of unique spike-specific TCRs reportedly recognized epitopes outside regions mutated in the B.1.351 and B.1.1.7 variants.

The junction shows trimming of 5 bases on V and 2 bases on J, and the gene matches do not reach 7 bases of it. From a lookup of the germline V gene, CDR1 and CDR2 are SGHNT and YENEEA. The CDR3, from cysteine to phenylalanine, totals 15 residues. Only the CDR3 region is kept as DNA, spanning 45 bases read in frame from base 1. Here the sequenced sample was peripheral blood, taken 28 days after the second AZD1222 dose. This chain joins TRBV11-3 to TRBJ2-7; 9 bases in the middle match TRBD2. The receptor's source is an adult who received the AZD1222 COVID-19 vaccine. The CDR3 reads as follows: CASSRAGGQTYEQYF. Here is the DNA: TGTGCCAGCAGCCGAGCGGGAGGCCAGACCTACGAGCAGTACTTC.